The 9 T cell receptor beta chains listed next were all sequenced from one sample in a study of blood T cells in healthy people across ages. Then a second PCR, running roughly 7 to 11 cycles, was carried out with a sample-barcoded 5' primer and a J-beta primer mix. From the 5' RACE reads, TCRdb called clonotypes with MiXCR, one entry per CDR3 protein. This table has 980,000 or so distinct CDR3 sequences, about 44% appearing once. Sequencing input: blood. The receptors were sampled from a man in his thirties or forties in good health.

The chain is built from TRBV3-1 and TRBJ2-4; 12 positions agree with TRBD2. This CDR3 contains 18 residues. In germline, CDR1 is LGHDT, CDR2 YNNKEL (reference sequence). Losses at the gene ends were 2 bases for V and 4 bases for J; bases not matched to a gene: 9. CDR3 sequence reads: CASSQNRGLAGSKNIQYF. Written as DNA, the CDR3 is TGTGCCAGCAGCCAAAACCGCGGACTAGCGGGATCTAAAAACATTCAGTACTTC.

This clonotype appeared a few times. This chain connects TRBV6-1 to TRBJ2-3; D gene uncertain. This CDR3 region has 14 residues. Deletions cut 1 base from V and 6 bases from J, with 11 bases between. CDR1 MNHNS and CDR2 SASEGT come from the germline V gene. The CDR3: CASSEVGLMDTQYF. The CDR3 region has the DNA TGTGCCAGCAGTGAAGTAGGGTTGATGGATACGCAGTATTTT.

The V call is TRBV6-1, the J call TRBJ2-7, with D perhaps being TRBD1 or TRBD2 (5 bases each). The germline gives CDR1 MNHNS, CDR2 SASEGT. The V end was cut by 1 base, the J end by 0 bases, with 10 bases between. The CDR3 contains 15 residues. CDR3 residues: CASSEGPGSSYEQYF. CDR3 DNA: TGTGCCAGCAGTGAAGGGCCAGGGAGCTCCTACGAGCAGTACTTC.

V and J are TRBV7-2 and TRBJ2-7; 11 nucleotides line up with TRBD2. The last part of the DNA fits TRBJ2-5 better; the J call may be wrong. The length of the CDR3 is 18 residues. Germline CDR1 reads SGHTA; CDR2 reads FQGNSA. CDR3 nucleotides: TGTGCCAGCAGCCCGAAAGAACTAGCGGGGGACCCCATGGAGACCCAGTACTTC. It codes for CASSPKELAGDPMETQYF.

This clonotype was detected a few times. Here the CDR3 DNA reads TGTGCCAGCAGCCCGGGACTACTAGGGCACAATGAGCAGTTCTTC. Residues: CASSPGLLGHNEQFF. The chain carries TRBV4-2 and TRBJ2-1, with 7 nucleotides matching TRBD2. In germline, CDR1 is LGHNA, CDR2 YNFKEQ. Losses at the gene ends were 4 bases for V and 5 bases for J; bases not matched to a gene: 8. This CDR3 has 15 amino acids.

The rearrangement links TRBV29-1 to TRBJ2-7, with D perhaps TRBD2 (5 bases). The germline V gene has CDR1 SQVTM and CDR2 ANQGSEA. The CDR3 sequence is 15 residues long. V was shortened by 6 bases and J by 1 base, with 19 bases between the two germline ends. The CDR3 DNA sequence: TGCAGCGTCGCGCTGTTGACTAAACCTTCCTACGAGCAGTACTTC. Translation gives CSVALLTKPSYEQYF.

V gene TRBV20-1 combines with J gene TRBJ2-3; possibly TRBD2 for D (6 bases). The CDR3 extends over 14 amino acids. The V gene's germline CDR1 is DFQATT and CDR2 SNEGSKA (reference sequence). V was clipped by 6 bases and J by 8 bases, with 21 bases between them. CDR3 amino acids: CSAGEGLGRSTQYF. The DNA for the CDR3 is TGCAGTGCGGGCGAGGGACTTGGTCGTAGTACGCAGTATTTT.

Points on this clonotype: A much larger clonotype is one base distant, so this may be a read error. This sequence joins TRBV7-9 and TRBJ2-3; D not certain. Germline V CDR1 and CDR2: SEHNR, FQNEAQ (reference sequence). Trimming shortened V by 7 bases and J by 11 bases, and 16 bases separated the two germline ends. CDR3 length: 12 residues. DNA for the CDR3: TGTGCCAGCACCAAAAATCTCAATATGCAGTATTTT. Translated, it gives CASTKNLNMQYF.

There are a few counts of this clonotype. The chain employs TRBV27 and TRBJ1-2, with TRBD1 as a possible D gene (5 bases). V shed 0 bases and J shed 7 bases, with 15 bases lying between them. CDR3 length: 15 amino acids. CDR1 and CDR2 from the germline V gene are MNHEY and SMNVEV (reference sequence). The CDR3 here is CASSLSAGGFGGYTF. The CDR3 region has the DNA TGTGCCAGCAGTTTATCGGCGGGGGGTTTTGGTGGCTACACCTTC.